This record covers a single T cell receptor beta chain. Its antigen is as yet unknown. The sample comes from a study of siplizumab effects on memory and regulatory T cells. Study observations and caveats: A mean of around 65% of mappable alloreactive CD4+ clones were Treg-derived with siplizumab, compared with approximately 29% in controls. In unstimulated cells, naive T cells appeared more diverse than memory T cells and seemed major alloresponse contributors. Siplizumab produced a significant reduction in alloreactive sequences that were traceable to unstimulated CD4+ memory cells.

The protocol was immunoSEQ multiplex PCR, while the TCRdb copy is restricted to in-frame clones and leaves out a portion. The sample holds roughly 120,000 clones, around 94% seen once. The TCR sequence derives from a human donor in good health. Sequenced: non-Treg CD4+ T cells sorted from blood.

The CDR3 sequence: CVTRGPYNSPLHF. CDR3 in DNA: TGTGTTACCAGGGGTCCCTATAATTCACCCCTCCACTTT. The genes are TRBV2 and TRBJ1-6, with D perhaps matching TRBD1 (6 bases). The CDR3 has 13 residues. Germline V gives CDR1 SNHLY, CDR2 FYNNEI.